This T cell receptor beta chain emerged from a study of spatial heterogeneity in lung cancer. TCRdb independently ran MiXCR on the 5' RACE reads; one entry per CDR3 protein. Here the sample spans approximately 9,600 distinct CDR3 sequences, 9% to 15% being singletons. Regarding time point: sample taken at primary tumor resection. This clonotype is medium-sized in the sample. Its antigen is not known. This beta chain slipped into a library made for alpha chains as a stray read, so its size is not meaningful. Findings of the study overall: The study found that expanded intratumoral alpha and beta TCR counts tracked tumor mutation counts.

The sample in question was lung tumor tissue, obtained at surgery. The sequence was collected from a male donor with early-stage non-small cell lung cancer.

For the CDR3, the DNA is TGTGCCAGCAGTTTAGTGGGTGACTATGGCTACACCTTC. Its translation: CASSLVGDYGYTF. The J gene is TRBJ1-2, the V gene TRBV12-3 or TRBV12-4; D uncertain. V dropped 1 base and J dropped 3 bases, with 6 bases sitting between them. CDR3 length equals 13 residues.